One sample yielded the 9 T cell receptor beta chains listed below, sequenced in a study of blood T cell repertoires in COVID-19 (dated by TCRdb to 2020 to 2021). The receptor library was made with the immunoSEQ multiplex PCR assay. TCRdb provides this immuneACCESS table in a form limited to in-frame rearrangements. Some clones are lacking; in checked studies, under half of them reflect an unresolved V gene, and why the rest are absent is not known. Across this sample there are 200,000 to 300,000 clones, with roughly four fifths seen only once. The ten biggest clones cover roughly 4% of the sample. Sequenced material: peripheral blood. These receptors were collected from a man between 50 and 59 years old with acute or convalescent COVID-19.

The V call is TRBV3-1 (or the pseudogene TRBV3-2), the J call TRBJ1-6, with 7 bases identical to TRBD1. Germline lookup yields CDR1 LGHDT and CDR2 YNNKEL (reference sequence). V gave up 4 bases and J gave up 6 bases; unmatched junction bases: 3. The CDR3 consists of 14 residues. CDR3 in amino acids: CASSRDRVNSPLHF. The CDR3 DNA reads TGTGCCAGCAGCCGCGACAGGGTTAATTCACCCCTCCACTTT.

The chain links TRBV10-3 to TRBJ1-2, with a possible D match to TRBD1 (6 bases). Per germline, CDR1 ENHRY and CDR2 SYGVKD. The ends were cut back, 6 bases at V and 8 bases at J, with 25 bases in the middle. This CDR3 is built from 16 residues. CDR3 nucleotide sequence: TGTGCCATCAGGGCGGACAGATCTCCTGGGGCGGAGGGCTACACCTTC. It codes for CAIRADRSPGAEGYTF.

Concerning this clone: One end of the junction fails to match germline, which may point to a read error. This sequence joins TRBV7-7 and TRBJ2-1; 8 nucleotides align to TRBD1. Germline V gives CDR1 SSHAT, CDR2 FNYEAQ (reference sequence). The CDR3 has 16 residues. CDR3: CASSLGSGTGYNEQFF. The CDR3 nucleotides read TGTGCTAGCAGCTTAGGCTCCGGGACAGGTTACAATGAGCAGTTCTTC.

The chain is built from TRBV4-1 and TRBJ2-1; no firm D call. Germline V gives CDR1 MGHRA, CDR2 YSYEKL. V was clipped by 3 bases and J by 4 bases, with 16 bases between them. This CDR3 spans 16 amino acids. The CDR3 DNA is TGCGCCAGCAGCCATCTCCCCCCGGGTACTTACAATGAGCAGTTCTTC. This translates into CASSHLPPGTYNEQFF.

This clone has just a few counts. J is TRBJ1-1 and V is TRBV3-1 (or the pseudogene TRBV3-2); 7 nucleotides agree with TRBD1. There are 15 residues in the CDR3. CDR1 LGHDT and CDR2 YNNKEL come from the germline V gene (reference sequence). V trimming: 5 bases; J trimming: 1 base; junction bases outside the gene matches: 7. Here the CDR3 DNA reads TGTGCCAGCAGCGCGCCCACAGGGGAGAACACTGAAGCTTTCTTT. This encodes CASSAPTGENTEAFF.

This chain connects TRBV19 to TRBJ2-3, with D possibly being TRBD2 (6 bases). Trimming shortened V by 4 bases and J by 3 bases, and 23 bases separated the two germline ends. The CDR3 contains 18 residues. Germline CDR1 is LNHDA and CDR2 is SQIVND (reference sequence). The CDR3 spells CASSRGVRSEIGTDTQYF. CDR3 DNA: TGTGCCAGTAGTAGGGGGGTACGCTCGGAGATAGGTACAGATACGCAGTATTTT.

This clone came up a few times. The chain is built from TRBV19 and TRBJ1-4, with 8 bases identical to TRBD1. Germline CDR1 is LNHDA and CDR2 is SQIVND (reference sequence). The CDR3 extends over 15 amino acids. V gave up 8 bases and J gave up 7 bases; unmatched junction bases: 12. The CDR3 region is CASLDGSTGAEKLFF. The CDR3, as DNA: TGTGCCAGTCTGGATGGATCGACAGGGGCTGAAAAACTGTTTTTT.

The genes are TRBV10-3 and TRBJ1-1, with D possibly being TRBD1 (6 bases). The CDR3 totals 12 residues. The V end lost 2 bases, the J end lost 10 bases, and 11 bases lay between the germline ends. Germline V gives CDR1 ENHRY, CDR2 SYGVKD. The CDR3 sequence is CAISETGWGAFF. CDR3 in DNA: TGTGCCATCAGTGAGACAGGGTGGGGAGCTTTCTTT.

The chain has TRBV5-1 and TRBJ1-1, with 11 bases aligning to TRBD1. V lost 3 bases to trimming and J lost 1 base; unmatched junction nucleotides: 5. Germline values: CDR1 SGHRS, CDR2 YFSETQ. This CDR3 region has 16 residues. In nucleotides, the CDR3 is TGCGCCAGCAGCTCGGGGGACAGGGGGTGGAACACTGAAGCTTTCTTT. Protein product: CASSSGDRGWNTEAFF.